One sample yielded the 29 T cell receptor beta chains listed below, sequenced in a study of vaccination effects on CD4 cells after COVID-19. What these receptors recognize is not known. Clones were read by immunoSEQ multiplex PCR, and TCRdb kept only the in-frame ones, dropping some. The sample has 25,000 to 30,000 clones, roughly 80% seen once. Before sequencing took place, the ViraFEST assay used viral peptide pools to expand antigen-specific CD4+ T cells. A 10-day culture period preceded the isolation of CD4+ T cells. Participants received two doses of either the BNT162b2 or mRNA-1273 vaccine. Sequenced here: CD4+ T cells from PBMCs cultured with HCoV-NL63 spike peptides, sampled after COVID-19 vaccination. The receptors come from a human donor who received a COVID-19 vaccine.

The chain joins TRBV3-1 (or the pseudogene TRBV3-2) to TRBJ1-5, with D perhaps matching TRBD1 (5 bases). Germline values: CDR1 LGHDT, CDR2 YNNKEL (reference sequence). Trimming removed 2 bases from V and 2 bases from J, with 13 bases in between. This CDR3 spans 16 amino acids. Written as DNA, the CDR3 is TGTGCCAGCAGCCAATTTGCTGGGGCGCGCAATCAGCCCCAGCATTTT. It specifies CASSQFAGARNQPQHF.

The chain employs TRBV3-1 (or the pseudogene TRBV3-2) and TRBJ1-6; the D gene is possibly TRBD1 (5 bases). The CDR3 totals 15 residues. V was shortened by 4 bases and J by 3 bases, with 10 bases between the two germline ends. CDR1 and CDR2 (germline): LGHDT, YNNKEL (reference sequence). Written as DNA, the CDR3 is TGTGCCAGCAGCCCATGGGGGGTCTATAATTCACCCCTCCACTTT. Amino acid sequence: CASSPWGVYNSPLHF.

The CDR3: CASRQGTEAFF. CDR3 nucleotides: TGTGCCAGCAGGCAGGGCACTGAAGCTTTCTTT. J is TRBJ1-1 and V is TRBV6-5, with D possibly TRBD1 on 5 matching bases. Trimming left V 6 bases short and J 4 bases short, with 6 bases between. The CDR3 is 11 amino acids. Germline values: CDR1 MNHEY, CDR2 SVGAGI.

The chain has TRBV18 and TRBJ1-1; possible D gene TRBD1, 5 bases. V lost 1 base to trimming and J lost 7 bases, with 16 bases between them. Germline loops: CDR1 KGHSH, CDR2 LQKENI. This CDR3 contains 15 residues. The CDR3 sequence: CASSPRGVGEGEAFF. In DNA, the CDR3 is TGTGCCAGCTCACCACGAGGGGTCGGGGAGGGTGAAGCTTTCTTT.

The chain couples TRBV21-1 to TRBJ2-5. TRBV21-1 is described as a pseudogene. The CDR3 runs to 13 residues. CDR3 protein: CASSKGNQETQYF. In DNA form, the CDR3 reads TGTGCCAGCAGCAAAGGCAACCAAGAGACCCAGTACTTC.

This chain's CDR3 is CASSPAPRVTGNTIYF. Here the CDR3 DNA reads TGTGCCAGTAGTCCGGCACCCCGGGTCACTGGAAACACCATATATTTT. J is TRBJ1-3 and V is TRBV19, with no clear D. The CDR3 runs to 16 residues. The germline V and J ends were trimmed by 5 bases and 2 bases, with 16 bases remaining between them. CDR1 is LNHDA and CDR2 is SQIVND in the germline V gene (reference sequence).

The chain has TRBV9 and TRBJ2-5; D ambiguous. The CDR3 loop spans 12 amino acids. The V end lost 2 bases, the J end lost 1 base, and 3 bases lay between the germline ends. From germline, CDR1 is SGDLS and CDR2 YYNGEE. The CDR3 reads CASSVSQETQYF. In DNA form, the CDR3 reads TGTGCCAGCAGCGTCTCCCAAGAGACCCAGTACTTC.

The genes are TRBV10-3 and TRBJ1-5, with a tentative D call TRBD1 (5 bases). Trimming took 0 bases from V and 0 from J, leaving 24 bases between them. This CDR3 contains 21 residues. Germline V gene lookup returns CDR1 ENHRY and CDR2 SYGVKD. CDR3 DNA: TGTGCCATCAGTGAGTCGTCACTCCGGGGGACTCCCGATGTTAGCAATCAGCCCCAGCATTTT. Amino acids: CAISESSLRGTPDVSNQPQHF.

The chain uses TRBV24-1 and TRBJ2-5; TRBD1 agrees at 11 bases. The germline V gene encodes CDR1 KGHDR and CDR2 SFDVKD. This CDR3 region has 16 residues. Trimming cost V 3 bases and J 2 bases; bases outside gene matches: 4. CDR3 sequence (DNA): TGTGCCACCAGTGATCCCCGGGACAGGGGGCAAGAGACCCAGTACTTC. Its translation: CATSDPRDRGQETQYF.

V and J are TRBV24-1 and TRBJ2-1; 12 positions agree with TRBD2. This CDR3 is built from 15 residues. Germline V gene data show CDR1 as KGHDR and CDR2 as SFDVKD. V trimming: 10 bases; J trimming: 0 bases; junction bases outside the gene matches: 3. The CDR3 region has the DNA TGTGCCACAGCACTAGCGGGGGGCTCCTACAATGAGCAGTTCTTC. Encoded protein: CATALAGGSYNEQFF.

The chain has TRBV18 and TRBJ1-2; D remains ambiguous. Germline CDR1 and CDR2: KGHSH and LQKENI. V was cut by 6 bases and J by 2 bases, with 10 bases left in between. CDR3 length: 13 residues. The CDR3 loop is CASSEGQNYGYTF. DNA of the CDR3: TGTGCCAGCTCCGAAGGCCAAAACTATGGCTACACCTTC.

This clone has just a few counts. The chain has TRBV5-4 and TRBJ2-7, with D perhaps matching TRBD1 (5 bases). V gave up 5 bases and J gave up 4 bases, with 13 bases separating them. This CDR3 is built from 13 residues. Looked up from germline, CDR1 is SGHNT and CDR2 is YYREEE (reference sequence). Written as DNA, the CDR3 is TGTGCCAGCAGTCAGGGTACAGTTTACGAGCAGTACTTC. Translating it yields CASSQGTVYEQYF. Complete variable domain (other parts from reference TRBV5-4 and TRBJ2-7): ETGVTQSPTHLIKTRGQQVTLRCSSQSGHNTVSWYQQALGQGPQFIFQYYREEENGRGNFPPRFSGLQFPNYSSELNVNALELDDSALYLCASSQGTVYEQYFGPGTRLTVT.

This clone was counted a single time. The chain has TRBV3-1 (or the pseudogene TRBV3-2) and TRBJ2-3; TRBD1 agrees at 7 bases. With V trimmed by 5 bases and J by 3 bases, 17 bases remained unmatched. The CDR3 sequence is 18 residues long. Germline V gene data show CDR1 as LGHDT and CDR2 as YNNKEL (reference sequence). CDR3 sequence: CASSLEDRVGVITDTQYF. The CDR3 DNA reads TGTGCCAGCAGCTTAGAAGACAGGGTAGGAGTAATTACAGATACGCAGTATTTT.

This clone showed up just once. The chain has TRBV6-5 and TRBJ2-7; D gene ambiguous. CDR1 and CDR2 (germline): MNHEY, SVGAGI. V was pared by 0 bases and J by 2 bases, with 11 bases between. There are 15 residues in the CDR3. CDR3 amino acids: CASSYSNTGTYEQYF. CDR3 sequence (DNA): TGTGCCAGCAGTTACTCGAATACTGGAACCTACGAGCAGTACTTC.

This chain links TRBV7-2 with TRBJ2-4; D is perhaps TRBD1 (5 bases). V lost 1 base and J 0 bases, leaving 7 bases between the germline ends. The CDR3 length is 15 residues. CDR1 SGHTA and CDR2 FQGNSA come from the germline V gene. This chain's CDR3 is CASSLDQGAKNIQYF. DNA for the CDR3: TGTGCCAGCAGCTTAGACCAGGGAGCCAAAAACATTCAGTACTTC.

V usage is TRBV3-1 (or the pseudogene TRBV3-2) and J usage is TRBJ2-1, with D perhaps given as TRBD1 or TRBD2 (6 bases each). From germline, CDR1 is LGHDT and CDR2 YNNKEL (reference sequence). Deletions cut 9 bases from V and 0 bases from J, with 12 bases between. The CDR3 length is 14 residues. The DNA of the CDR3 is TGTGCCAGTACACAGGGACTCTCCTACAATGAGCAGTTCTTC. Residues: CASTQGLSYNEQFF.

The DNA for the CDR3 is TGCGCCAGCAGCCCACTCTTAGCGGGAGGGCCCTACGAGCAGTACTTC. It specifies CASSPLLAGGPYEQYF. This rearrangement joins TRBV4-1 to TRBJ2-7; 11 bases match TRBD2. The CDR3 sequence is 16 residues long. V shed 4 bases, J shed 2 bases, and the junction held 7 bases outside the gene matches. Germline-derived CDR1 and CDR2 are MGHRA and YSYEKL.

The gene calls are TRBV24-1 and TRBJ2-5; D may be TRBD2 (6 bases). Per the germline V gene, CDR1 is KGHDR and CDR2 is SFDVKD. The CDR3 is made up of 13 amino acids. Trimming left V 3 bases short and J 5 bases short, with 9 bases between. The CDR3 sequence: CATSDGTLETQYF. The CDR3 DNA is TGTGCCACCAGTGATGGGACTCTGGAGACCCAGTACTTC.

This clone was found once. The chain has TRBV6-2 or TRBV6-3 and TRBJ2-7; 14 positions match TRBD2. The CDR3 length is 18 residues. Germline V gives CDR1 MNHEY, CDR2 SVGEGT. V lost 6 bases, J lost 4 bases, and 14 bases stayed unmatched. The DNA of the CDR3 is TGTGCCAGCAGCCCGCGGACTAGCGGGAGGCCCACCGGGTACGAGCAGTACTTC. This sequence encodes CASSPRTSGRPTGYEQYF.

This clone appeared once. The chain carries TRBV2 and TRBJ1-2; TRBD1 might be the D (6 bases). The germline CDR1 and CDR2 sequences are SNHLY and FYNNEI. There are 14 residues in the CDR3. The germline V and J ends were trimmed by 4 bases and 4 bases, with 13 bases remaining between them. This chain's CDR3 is CASSGQGPTYGYTF. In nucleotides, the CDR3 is TGTGCCAGCAGTGGGCAGGGGCCTACCTATGGCTACACCTTC. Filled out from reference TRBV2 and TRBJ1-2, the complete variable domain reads EPEVTQTPSHQVTQMGQEVILRCVPISNHLYFYWYRQILGQKVEFLVSFYNNEISEKSEIFDDQFSVERPDGSNFTLKIRSTKLEDSAMYFCASSGQGPTYGYTFGSGTRLTVV.

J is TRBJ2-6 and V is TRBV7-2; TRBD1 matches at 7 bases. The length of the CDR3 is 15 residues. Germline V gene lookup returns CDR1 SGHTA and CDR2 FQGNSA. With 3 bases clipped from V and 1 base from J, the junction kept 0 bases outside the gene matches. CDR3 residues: CASSLTGSGANVLTF. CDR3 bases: TGTGCCAGCAGCTTGACAGGGTCTGGGGCCAACGTCCTGACTTTC.

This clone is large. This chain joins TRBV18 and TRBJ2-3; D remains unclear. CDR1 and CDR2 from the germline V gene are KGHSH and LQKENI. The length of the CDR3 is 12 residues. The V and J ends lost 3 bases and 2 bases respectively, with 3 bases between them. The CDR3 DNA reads TGTGCCAGCTCACCCTACACAGATACGCAGTATTTT. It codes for CASSPYTDTQYF.

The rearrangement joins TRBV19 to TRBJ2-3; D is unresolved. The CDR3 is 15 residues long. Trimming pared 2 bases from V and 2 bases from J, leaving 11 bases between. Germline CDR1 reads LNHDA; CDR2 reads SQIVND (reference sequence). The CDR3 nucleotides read TGTGCCAGTAGTATAAGGTCAGAATACACAGATACGCAGTATTTT. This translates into CASSIRSEYTDTQYF. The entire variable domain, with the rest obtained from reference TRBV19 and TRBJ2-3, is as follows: DGGITQSPKYLFRKEGQNVTLSCEQNLNHDAMYWYRQDPGQGLRLIYYSQIVNDFQKGDIAEGYSVSREKKESFPLTVTSAQKNPTAFYLCASSIRSEYTDTQYFGPGTRLTVL.

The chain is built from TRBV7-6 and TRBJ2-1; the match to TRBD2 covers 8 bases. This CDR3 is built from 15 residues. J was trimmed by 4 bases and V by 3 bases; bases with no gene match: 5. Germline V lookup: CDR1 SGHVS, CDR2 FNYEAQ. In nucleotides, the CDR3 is TGTGCCAGCAGCTTCGGGGGGGCCAGTTACAATGAGCAGTTCTTC. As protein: CASSFGGASYNEQFF.

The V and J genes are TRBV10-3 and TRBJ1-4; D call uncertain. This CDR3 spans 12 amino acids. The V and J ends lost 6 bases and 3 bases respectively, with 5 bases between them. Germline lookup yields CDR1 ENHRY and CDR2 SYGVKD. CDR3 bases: TGTGCCATCAGGAGTTCTAATGAAAAACTGTTTTTT. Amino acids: CAIRSSNEKLFF.

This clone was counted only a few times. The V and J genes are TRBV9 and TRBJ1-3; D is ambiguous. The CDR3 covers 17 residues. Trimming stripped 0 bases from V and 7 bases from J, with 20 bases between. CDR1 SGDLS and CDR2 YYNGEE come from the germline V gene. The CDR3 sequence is CASSVVPKPGTRNTIYF. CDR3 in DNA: TGTGCCAGCAGCGTAGTTCCTAAACCCGGAACACGGAACACCATATATTTT.

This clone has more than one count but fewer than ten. Here the CDR3 reads CASSLYYGGAVGELFF. In nucleotides, the CDR3 is TGTGCCAGCAGCTTATACTACGGGGGGGCAGTCGGGGAGCTGTTTTTT. V is TRBV11-2 and J is TRBJ2-2; 8 bases agree with TRBD2. The CDR3 consists of 16 residues. Looked up from germline, CDR1 is SGHAT and CDR2 is FQNNGV. V lost 2 bases and J lost 7; bases outside the gene matches: 9.

CDR3 sequence: CASSQAYRTGASNQPQHF. The DNA of the CDR3 is TGCGCCAGCAGCCAAGCCTATAGGACCGGGGCCTCTAATCAGCCCCAGCATTTT. This rearrangement joins TRBV4-1 to TRBJ1-5; D perhaps matches TRBD1 (5 bases). Germline values: CDR1 MGHRA, CDR2 YSYEKL. CDR3 size: 18 residues. Trimming took 1 base from V and 4 from J, leaving 20 bases between them.

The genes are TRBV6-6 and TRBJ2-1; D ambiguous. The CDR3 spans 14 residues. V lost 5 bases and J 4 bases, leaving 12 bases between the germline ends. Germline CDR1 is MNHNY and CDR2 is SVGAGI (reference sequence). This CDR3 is CASSEQTPYNEQFF. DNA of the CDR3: TGTGCCAGCAGTGAGCAGACCCCATACAATGAGCAGTTCTTC.